The 15 T cell receptor beta chains in this list originate from one sample, sequenced in a study of follicular helper T cells after annual influenza vaccination. Stated time point: 2015-2016 season, pre-vaccination. Measured with immunoSEQ multiplex PCR; TCRdb has only the in-frame clones, and not every one. The profile shows fewer than 10,000 clones, 70% to 90% of them singletons. This specimen consisted of CXCR5+ CD38- circulating T follicular helper cells from blood, obtained on the day of influenza vaccination. The subset denotes: circulating Tfh, non-naive CD4+CXCR5+PD-1+ (ICOS+CD38+ or ICOS-CD38-). The receptors shown here come from an adult who received the influenza vaccine.

The chain carries TRBV9 and TRBJ1-1, with D possibly TRBD1 on 5 matching bases. The CDR3 is 15 amino acids. V gave up 2 bases and J gave up 2 bases, with 13 bases separating them. Germline CDR1 SGDLS, CDR2 YYNGEE. CDR3 DNA sequence: TGTGCCAGCAGCGTGGGGGGAGCTGTCAACACTGAAGCTTTCTTT. Translated, it gives CASSVGGAVNTEAFF.

The chain is built from TRBV11-2 and TRBJ2-7; 9 nucleotides match TRBD2. Trimming at V came to 5 bases and at J to 2 bases, leaving 4 bases not matched to a gene. The CDR3 sequence is 14 residues long. Germline values: CDR1 SGHAT, CDR2 FQNNGV. CDR3 nucleotides: TGTGCCAGCAGCGGGACTAGCTCTACCTACGAGCAGTACTTC. It translates to CASSGTSSTYEQYF.

V and J are TRBV5-5 and TRBJ2-2; D unclear. The CDR3 length is 13 residues. The V and J ends lost 1 base and 5 bases respectively, with 6 bases between them. The germline V gene has CDR1 SGHKS and CDR2 YYEKEE (reference sequence). Here the CDR3 DNA reads TGTGCCAGCAGCTTGCGGGTTACCGGGGAGCTGTTTTTT. It specifies CASSLRVTGELFF.

The genes are TRBV14 and TRBJ1-1; unclear D gene. V was trimmed by 0 bases and J by 1 base, leaving 6 bases between them. This CDR3 region has 14 residues. CDR1 and CDR2 from the germline V gene are SGHDN and FVKESK. The CDR3 bases are TGTGCCAGCAGCCAAGAGAGAGGGAACACTGAAGCTTTCTTT. This codes for CASSQERGNTEAFF.

The rearrangement joins TRBV6-6 to TRBJ1-1, with D unclear. The CDR3 has 11 amino acids. Per germline, CDR1 MNHNY and CDR2 SVGAGI (reference sequence). V shed 0 bases and J shed 11 bases, with 7 bases lying between them. The CDR3 bases are TGTGCCAGCAGTTACTCGGGTCTGGCTTTCTTT. Translated: CASSYSGLAFF.

The gene calls are TRBV27 and TRBJ2-3; D not resolved. The CDR3 has 14 residues. Trimming left V 7 bases short and J 1 base short, with 12 bases between. Germline V gives CDR1 MNHEY, CDR2 SMNVEV (reference sequence). In DNA form, the CDR3 reads TGTGCCAGCACCCCCCTAGTAGGCACAGATACGCAGTATTTT. It specifies CASTPLVGTDTQYF.

This chain uses TRBV7-9 with TRBJ2-1; D may be TRBD1 (6 bases). V was cut by 1 base and J by 5 bases, with 15 bases left in between. This CDR3 is built from 16 residues. Germline V gene lookup returns CDR1 SEHNR and CDR2 FQNEAQ (reference sequence). In DNA, the CDR3 is TGTGCCAGCAGCTTAGTAGGCAAACAGGGAGACAATGAGCAGTTCTTC. Its translation: CASSLVGKQGDNEQFF.

V usage is TRBV10-1 and J usage is TRBJ1-4; D might be TRBD1 (5 bases). Per germline, CDR1 WNHNN and CDR2 SYGVQD (reference sequence). The CDR3 has 14 residues. V was shortened by 8 bases and J by 5 bases, with 15 bases between the two germline ends. The CDR3 sequence is CASSGGQGNEKLFF. For the CDR3, the DNA is TGCGCCAGCTCCGGAGGGCAGGGAAATGAAAAACTGTTTTTT.

The chain couples TRBV6-6 to TRBJ2-1; 10 bases are shared with TRBD1. CDR1 MNHNY and CDR2 SVGAGI come from the germline V gene (reference sequence). The trim removed 6 bases at V and 7 bases at J, leaving 6 bases unmatched. The CDR3 is 14 residues long. CDR3: CASRGQGSGNEQFF. CDR3 nucleotides: TGTGCCAGCAGGGGACAGGGGAGCGGTAATGAGCAGTTCTTC.

This clone was seen a single time. The rearrangement links TRBV19 to TRBJ1-1; the D is unclear. CDR3 length equals 13 residues. Trimming took off 2 bases at V and 1 base at J, with 5 bases between the two ends. CDR1 is LNHDA and CDR2 is SQIVND in the germline V gene (reference sequence). In DNA form, the CDR3 reads TGTGCCAGTAGTATACTAGAGAACACTGAAGCTTTCTTT. Its protein product is CASSILENTEAFF. Combining the CDR3 with reference TRBV19 and TRBJ1-1 gives the whole variable domain DGGITQSPKYLFRKEGQNVTLSCEQNLNHDAMYWYRQDPGQGLRLIYYSQIVNDFQKGDIAEGYSVSREKKESFPLTVTSAQKNPTAFYLCASSILENTEAFFGQGTRLTVV.

V and J are TRBV5-4 and TRBJ1-6; D gene unclear. Deletions cut 4 bases from V and 11 bases from J, with 10 bases between. The CDR3 consists of 12 residues. Germline V CDR1 and CDR2: SGHNT, YYREEE (reference sequence). The CDR3 nucleotides read TGTGCCAGCAGCCGTGGAGGTACACCCCTCCACTTT. It encodes CASSRGGTPLHF.

The V gene is TRBV5-1, the J gene TRBJ1-1; D is uncertain. Germline-derived CDR1 and CDR2 are SGHRS and YFSETQ. Trimming removed 1 base from V and 4 bases from J, with 14 bases in between. The CDR3 is 15 amino acids. CDR3: CASSLSMGSSTEAFF. The DNA of the CDR3 is TGCGCCAGCAGCTTGTCGATGGGTTCGTCCACTGAAGCTTTCTTT. Full variable domain (rest looked up from reference TRBV5-1 and TRBJ1-1): KAGVTQTPRYLIKTRGQQVTLSCSPISGHRSVSWYQQTPGQGLQFLFEYFSETQRNKGNFPGRFSGRQFSNSRSEMNVSTLELGDSALYLCASSLSMGSSTEAFFGQGTRLTVV.

The rearrangement uses TRBV4-2 and TRBJ2-2; 10 bases are a match to TRBD2. With V trimmed by 0 bases and J by 6 bases, 4 bases remained unmatched. CDR1 is LGHNA and CDR2 is YNFKEQ in the germline V gene. The CDR3 is 16 amino acids. CDR3 in DNA: TGTGCCAGCAGCCAAGAGGCTAGCGGGGGTTCCGGGGAGCTGTTTTTT. It codes for CASSQEASGGSGELFF.

This CDR3 is CAWSRDRVNYGYTF. The CDR3 DNA reads as TGTGCCTGGAGCAGGGACAGGGTTAACTATGGCTACACCTTC. The gene calls are TRBV30 and TRBJ1-2, with 9 bases identical to TRBD1. Germline CDR1 GTSNPN, CDR2 SVGIG (reference sequence). The length of the CDR3 is 14 residues. Unmatched junction bases numbered 3, after V lost 3 bases and J lost 1 base.

This clone was counted between two and nine times. This sequence joins TRBV7-2 and TRBJ1-4; D unresolved. The CDR3 spans 14 residues. Germline CDR1 is SGHTA and CDR2 is FQGNSA. The V end was cut by 0 bases, the J end by 4 bases, with 6 bases between. The chain's CDR3 is CASSLASSNEKLFF. CDR3 bases: TGTGCCAGCAGCTTAGCGTCGAGTAATGAAAAACTGTTTTTT.